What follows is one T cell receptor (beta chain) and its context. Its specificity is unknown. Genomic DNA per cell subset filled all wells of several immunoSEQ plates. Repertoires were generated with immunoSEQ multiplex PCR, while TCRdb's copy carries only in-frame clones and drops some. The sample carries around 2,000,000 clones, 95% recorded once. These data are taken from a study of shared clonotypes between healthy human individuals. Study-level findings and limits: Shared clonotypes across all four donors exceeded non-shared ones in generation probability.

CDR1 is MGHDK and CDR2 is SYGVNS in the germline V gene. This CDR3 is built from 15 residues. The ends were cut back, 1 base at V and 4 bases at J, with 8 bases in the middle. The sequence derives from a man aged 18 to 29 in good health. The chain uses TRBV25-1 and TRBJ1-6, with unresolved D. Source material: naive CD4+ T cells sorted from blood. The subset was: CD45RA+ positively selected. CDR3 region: CASSESPTYNSPLHF. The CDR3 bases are TGTGCCAGCAGTGAATCGCCCACTTATAATTCACCCCTCCACTTT. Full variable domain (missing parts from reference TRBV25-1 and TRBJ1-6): EADIYQTPRYLVIGTGKKITLECSQTMGHDKMYWYQQDPGMELHLIHYSYGVNSTEKGDLSSESTVSRIRTEHFPLTLESARPSHTSQYLCASSESPTYNSPLHFGNGTRLTVT.